Following are 13 T cell receptor beta chains from one sample sequenced in a study of T cells in Graves' hyperthyroidism and ophthalmopathy. From RNA transcripts, TCR beta CDR3 regions were amplified. In the first-round RT-PCR of the TCR CDR3, the HTBI primer set was used. TCRdb reprocessed the multiplex PCR reads via MiXCR and lists one record per CDR3 protein. The repertoire consists of some 460,000 distinct CDR3 sequences, with around 16% occurring once and the leading ten covering just under 8%. Specimen: blood. These receptors originate from a woman aged 18-35 years with Graves' hyperthyroidism.

Turning to this clonotype: This may be a read error, as it is one base from a much larger clone. Written as DNA, the CDR3 is TGTGCCAGTAGTATAGACCCGACAGGCAGACTAGCGGGTTCGGGCACCGGGGAGCTGTTTTTT. Encoded protein: CASSIDPTGRLAGSGTGELFF. The rearrangement links TRBV19 to TRBJ2-2, with 10 bases that match TRBD2. The germline V gene has CDR1 LNHDA and CDR2 SQIVND (reference sequence). V shed 0 bases, J shed 4 bases, and the junction held 17 bases outside the gene matches. This CDR3 spans 21 amino acids.

The CDR3 spells CSASRGAANTGELFF. CDR3 in DNA: TGCAGCGCTTCCAGGGGGGCGGCTAACACCGGGGAGCTGTTTTTT. This chain uses TRBV29-1 with TRBJ2-2; maybe TRBD1 (7 bases). In germline, CDR1 is SQVTM, CDR2 ANQGSEA. Trimming left V 7 bases short and J 2 bases short, with 17 bases between. The CDR3 has 15 residues.

This clonotype has at least ten counts. The chain has TRBV29-1 and TRBJ1-2, with D maybe TRBD1 (6 bases). Between the trimmed V and J ends, which lost 4 bases and 8 bases, there was a span of 17 bases. There are 13 residues in the CDR3. Germline assignment: CDR1 SQVTM and CDR2 ANQGSEA. In nucleotides, the CDR3 is TGCAGCGTTGCCAACAGGGAGGCGGAAGGCTACACCTTC. This translates into CSVANREAEGYTF.

This clonotype was counted only a few times. The V gene is TRBV5-5, the J gene TRBJ2-7, with 7 bases identical to TRBD1. CDR3 length equals 16 residues. Germline-derived CDR1 and CDR2 are SGHKS and YYEKEE (reference sequence). With 3 bases clipped from V and 5 bases from J, the junction kept 14 bases outside the gene matches. The CDR3 DNA reads TGTGCCAGCAGCTGGCCCCGGGACAGAGGTTTGGACGAGCAGTACTTC. Its translation: CASSWPRDRGLDEQYF.

This clonotype came up a few times. The rearrangement uses TRBV10-1 and TRBJ1-2; 7 positions match TRBD1. The CDR3 is 13 amino acids. The junction had 3 bases not matched to a gene; V was cut back by 1 base and J by 7 bases. Germline V gene data show CDR1 as WNHNN and CDR2 as SYGVQD (reference sequence). The CDR3 bases are TGCGCCAGCAGTGAGTGGGCAGGGGGTGGCTACACCTTC. This encodes CASSEWAGGGYTF.

This clonotype appeared many times. The chain carries TRBV7-9 and TRBJ2-1; 15 bases agree with TRBD2. The CDR3 is 21 residues long. Germline V gene data show CDR1 as SEHNR and CDR2 as FQNEAQ (reference sequence). After removal of 2 bases from V and 0 bases from J, the junction contained 11 bases not matched to a gene. This CDR3 reads CASSLLRGTSGRPSSYNEQFF. Here the CDR3 DNA reads TGTGCCAGCAGCTTATTACGGGGGACTAGCGGGAGGCCGAGCTCCTACAATGAGCAGTTCTTC.

This clonotype was recorded a few times. This sequence joins TRBV7-3 and TRBJ2-1; 8 bases match TRBD2. V gave up 5 bases and J gave up 7 bases; unmatched junction bases: 16. The CDR3 spans 17 residues. CDR1 and CDR2 from the germline V gene are SGHTA and FQGTGA. The CDR3: CASSPQSGAGALNEQFF. The CDR3 DNA reads as TGTGCCAGCAGCCCCCAAAGCGGAGCGGGAGCTCTTAATGAGCAGTTCTTC.

In this sample, this clonotype turned up a few times. The rearrangement joins TRBV27 to TRBJ2-1; D gene uncertain. CDR1 MNHEY and CDR2 SMNVEV come from the germline V gene (reference sequence). V was pared by 1 base and J by 7 bases, with 8 bases between. The length of the CDR3 is 13 residues. The CDR3 DNA is TGTGCCAGCAGTTTATTAGGCAGGAATGAGCAGTTCTTC. It yields the protein CASSLLGRNEQFF.

Ten or more counts support this clonotype. The chain employs TRBV18 and TRBJ2-1, with D perhaps TRBD1 or TRBD2 (5 bases each). Germline V lookup: CDR1 KGHSH, CDR2 LQKENI. This CDR3 region has 15 residues. V dropped 4 bases and J dropped 3 bases, with 13 bases sitting between them. CDR3 sequence reads: CASSRAGALYNEQFF. CDR3 DNA: TGTGCCAGCTCACGAGCCGGGGCCCTCTACAATGAGCAGTTCTTC.

The CDR3 nucleotides read TGCAGTGCCGGGCAGGGGGCGTTTGGGGAGACCCAGTACTTC. This codes for CSAGQGAFGETQYF. The rearrangement joins TRBV20-1 to TRBJ2-5, with 8 positions matching TRBD1. Germline V gene sequence: CDR1 DFQATT, CDR2 SNEGSKA (reference sequence). The length of the CDR3 is 14 residues. After removal of 6 bases from V and 5 bases from J, the junction contained 11 bases not matched to a gene.

This clonotype was detected only a few times. Sequence at one end of the junction differs from germline and may be a read error. The V call is TRBV13, the J call TRBJ1-1; D perhaps matches TRBD1 (5 bases). This CDR3 spans 13 amino acids. Germline lookup yields CDR1 PRHDT and CDR2 FYEKMQ (reference sequence). The CDR3 sequence is CVSSPGARTEAFF. The DNA for the CDR3 is TGTGTCAGCAGCCCCGGGGCCAGGACTGAAGCTTTCTTT.

This clonotype was seen more than once but under ten times. This CDR3 is CASKTGNTGELFF. The CDR3 bases are TGTGCCAGCAAAACCGGGAACACCGGGGAGCTGTTTTTT. The chain recombines TRBV6-1 with TRBJ2-2; no reliable D call. Germline V gene sequence: CDR1 MNHNS, CDR2 SASEGT. CDR3 length: 13 residues. V shed 7 bases and J shed 1 base, with 7 bases lying between them.

This clonotype was counted ten times or more. V is TRBV20-1 and J is TRBJ2-1; no firm D call. Per the germline V gene, CDR1 is DFQATT and CDR2 is SNEGSKA (reference sequence). V lost 4 bases and J lost 5, with 3 bases in between. This CDR3 contains 10 residues. The CDR3 loop is CSAIHNEQFF. The CDR3 nucleotides read TGCAGTGCTATCCACAATGAGCAGTTCTTC.